The sequence of this T cell receptor (beta chain) was determined in a study of T cell responses to AZD1222 COVID-19 vaccine. Study context: Whether given at about 4 or about 12 weeks, second doses were pooled.

Study-wide results and caveats: Mostly white British, mostly female donors; authors suggested clonal diversity may be underestimated. Breadth and depth of Spike-specific TCRs rose after two AZD1222 doses. Of spike-specific TCRs, nearly half reportedly target regions left unmutated in variants.

Assay used: immunoSEQ multiplex PCR; TCRdb lists only in-frame clones, some missing. The sample lists 200,000 to 300,000 clones, 85% to 95% seen once, with roughly 0.51% in the top ten. On this clone itself: What it binds is unknown.

V was clipped by 3 bases and J by 6 bases, with 15 bases between them. Germline values: CDR1 KGHDR, CDR2 SFDVKD. This CDR3 has 15 amino acids. The chain combines TRBV24-1 with TRBJ2-3; D is possibly TRBD2 (5 bases). This clonotype originated in an adult in good health. This specimen consisted of peripheral blood, obtained on day 0 of AZD1222 vaccination. CDR3 in amino acids: CATSDPRGSGDTQYF. As DNA, the CDR3 is TGTGCCACCAGTGATCCCCGGGGTAGTGGGGATACGCAGTATTTT.